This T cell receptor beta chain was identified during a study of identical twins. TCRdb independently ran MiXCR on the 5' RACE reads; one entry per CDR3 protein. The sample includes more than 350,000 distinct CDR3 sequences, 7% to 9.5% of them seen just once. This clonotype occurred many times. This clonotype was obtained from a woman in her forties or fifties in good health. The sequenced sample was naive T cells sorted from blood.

CDR3 residues: CASSESRTLSNEQFF. The CDR3 DNA reads as TGCGCCAGCAGTGAGTCAAGGACCCTCTCCAATGAGCAGTTCTTC. The chain employs TRBV10-1 and TRBJ2-1; D not certain. The germline V gene encodes CDR1 WNHNN and CDR2 SYGVQD (reference sequence). V was clipped by 0 bases and J by 6 bases, with 12 bases between them. The CDR3 consists of 15 residues.